A single sample gave rise to the 14 T cell receptor beta chains below, sequenced in a study of CD8 T cells in ankylosing spondylitis. TCRdb re-derived calls from the 5' RACE reads in MiXCR, one entry per CDR3 protein. This table has 200,000 to 300,000 distinct CDR3 sequences, around 10% appearing once. Sequences were obtained from blood, either unsorted or a sorted T cell fraction (not recorded which). The receptors derive from a male donor with ankylosing spondylitis or in good health (not recorded which).

The V and J genes are TRBV20-1 and TRBJ2-3; D is unresolved. This CDR3 has 13 residues. Per the germline V gene, CDR1 is DFQATT and CDR2 is SNEGSKA (reference sequence). V gave up 2 bases and J gave up 3 bases, with 9 bases separating them. DNA of the CDR3: TGCAGTGCTAGAAAGGGTACTACAGATACGCAGTATTTT. It codes for CSARKGTTDTQYF.

This clonotype was seen ten or more times. This sequence joins TRBV5-6 and TRBJ2-3; D tentatively reads TRBD1 or TRBD2 (6 bases each). This CDR3 spans 16 amino acids. CDR1 SGHDT and CDR2 YYEEEE come from the germline V gene. Trimming shortened V by 4 bases and J by 4 bases, and 19 bases separated the two germline ends. The CDR3 coding sequence is TGTGCCAGCAGCAGGGGGGCGGAAAGGGGACCAGATACGCAGTATTTT. Protein sequence: CASSRGAERGPDTQYF.

This clonotype was counted many times. The CDR3 spells CASSLEYQQKETQYF. CDR3 nucleotide sequence: TGTGCCAGCAGCTTAGAATACCAGCAGAAAGAGACCCAGTACTTC. The genes are TRBV11-2 and TRBJ2-5; D ambiguous. Trimming took off 0 bases at V and 3 bases at J, with 11 bases between the two ends. Germline lookup yields CDR1 SGHAT and CDR2 FQNNGV. The CDR3 extends over 15 amino acids.

This clonotype has a handful of counts. The rearrangement links TRBV5-1 to TRBJ2-5, with TRBD1 identical over 7 bases. Germline V gene lookup returns CDR1 SGHRS and CDR2 YFSETQ. Losses at the gene ends were 0 bases for V and 4 bases for J; bases not matched to a gene: 3. CDR3 length equals 14 residues. The CDR3 sequence is CASSLGDSLETQYF. CDR3 bases: TGCGCCAGCAGCTTGGGGGACAGTCTAGAGACCCAGTACTTC.

This clonotype was seen ten or more times. The chain recombines TRBV20-1 with TRBJ2-5; 7 bases agree with TRBD1. From germline, CDR1 is DFQATT and CDR2 SNEGSKA (reference sequence). Unmatched junction bases numbered 14, after V lost 0 bases and J lost 4 bases. The CDR3 extends over 17 amino acids. CDR3 sequence (DNA): TGCAGTGCTAGAGACCTTTTAACAGGGGAAAGAGGAGAGACCCAGTACTTC. This codes for CSARDLLTGERGETQYF.

This clonotype occurred many times. V is TRBV10-1 and J is TRBJ2-2; 7 bases match TRBD1. CDR1 WNHNN and CDR2 SYGVQD come from the germline V gene (reference sequence). This CDR3 is 16 amino acids long. The junction had 5 bases not matched to a gene; V was cut back by 3 bases and J by 1 base. The CDR3 region has the DNA TGCGCCAGCAGTGATTTTGGGACAGAGAACACCGGGGAGCTGTTTTTT. This encodes CASSDFGTENTGELFF.

The V gene is TRBV4-1, the J gene TRBJ1-5; 7 bases are shared with TRBD1. The trim removed 0 bases at V and 6 bases at J, leaving 2 bases unmatched. Germline V lookup: CDR1 MGHRA, CDR2 YSYEKL. The CDR3 totals 14 residues. CDR3 region: CASSQETGLQPQHF. The DNA for the CDR3 is TGCGCCAGCAGCCAAGAGACAGGGCTTCAGCCCCAGCATTTT.

About this clonotype itself: A much larger clone differs from this one at a single base, so this may be a read error. The V call is TRBV5-6, the J call TRBJ1-5; D ambiguous. Germline loops: CDR1 SGHDT, CDR2 YYEEEE. The CDR3 contains 12 residues. CDR3 coding DNA: TGTGTCAGCAGCTTTGAGAATCAGCCCCAGCATTTT. This sequence encodes CVSSFENQPQHF.

This chain links TRBV29-1 with TRBJ2-7; D is possibly TRBD2 (6 bases). The CDR3 is 13 residues long. The germline V gene encodes CDR1 SQVTM and CDR2 ANQGSEA. The V gene lost 3 bases and the J gene lost 6 bases, with 15 bases spanning the gap. CDR3 amino acids: CSVDGGYQPEQYF. The CDR3 DNA reads as TGCAGCGTTGATGGAGGGTATCAGCCCGAGCAGTACTTC.

This clonotype was detected ten times or more. This CDR3 reads CASSSLAGEIYEQYF. Written as DNA, the CDR3 is TGCGCCAGCAGCTCCCTAGCGGGAGAGATCTACGAGCAGTACTTC. This chain links TRBV5-1 with TRBJ2-7; TRBD2 matches 10 bases. V lost 3 bases to trimming and J lost 3 bases; unmatched junction nucleotides: 6. Germline V lookup: CDR1 SGHRS, CDR2 YFSETQ. This CDR3 has 15 amino acids. Full variable domain (remainder filled in from reference TRBV5-1 and TRBJ2-7): KAGVTQTPRYLIKTRGQQVTLSCSPISGHRSVSWYQQTPGQGLQFLFEYFSETQRNKGNFPGRFSGRQFSNSRSEMNVSTLELGDSALYLCASSSLAGEIYEQYFGPGTRLTVT.

This clonotype was seen repeatedly, ten times or more. The V gene is TRBV20-1, the J gene TRBJ2-2, with D possibly being TRBD1 (6 bases). CDR3 size: 14 residues. V was trimmed by 3 bases and J by 1 base, leaving 9 bases between them. Germline lookup yields CDR1 DFQATT and CDR2 SNEGSKA (reference sequence). The CDR3 DNA reads as TGCAGTGCTAGGGGGACACTGAACACCGGGGAGCTGTTTTTT. Encoded protein: CSARGTLNTGELFF.

The V gene is TRBV29-1, the J gene TRBJ1-2, with TRBD1 as a possible D gene (5 bases). Germline V lookup: CDR1 SQVTM, CDR2 ANQGSEA. V was clipped by 4 bases and J by 4 bases, with 10 bases between them. The CDR3 is made up of 12 amino acids. DNA of the CDR3: TGCAGCGTTGTTCAGGGAAGCTATGGCTACACCTTC. Translation: CSVVQGSYGYTF.

Many counts were recorded for this clonotype. V and J are TRBV5-1 and TRBJ2-1; weak D call: TRBD2 (5 bases). With 2 bases removed from V and 3 bases from J, the gap between germline ends came to 12 bases. This CDR3 region has 15 residues. Germline CDR1 and CDR2: SGHRS and YFSETQ. This CDR3 is CASSFVSGDYNEQFF. The DNA for the CDR3 is TGCGCCAGCAGCTTTGTGAGCGGAGACTACAATGAGCAGTTCTTC.

This clonotype was observed many times. The chain combines TRBV6-1 with TRBJ2-1, with 8 nucleotides matching TRBD2. Germline CDR1 is MNHNS and CDR2 is SASEGT. V gave up 3 bases and J gave up 3 bases; unmatched junction bases: 10. This CDR3 is 17 amino acids long. In DNA form, the CDR3 reads TGTGCCAGCAGTGACACCCCTGCGGGGGGTTACTACAATGAGCAGTTCTTC. Amino acid sequence: CASSDTPAGGYYNEQFF.